The 16 T cell receptor beta chains presented below share a single source sample, sequenced in a study of cytomegalovirus exposure and HLA in healthy donors. The PCR had 60 Vbeta and 13 Jbeta primers. Clones were read by immunoSEQ multiplex PCR, and TCRdb kept only the in-frame ones, dropping some. Among 150,000 to 200,000 clones listed, around four fifths were seen once. Sequenced material: PBMCs. These receptors originate from a woman aged 40 to 50 in good health and CMV-seronegative.

The chain has TRBV19 and TRBJ1-3; TRBD1 agrees at 9 bases. This CDR3 is 15 amino acids long. With 6 bases clipped from V and 0 bases from J, the junction kept 3 bases outside the gene matches. The germline V gene encodes CDR1 LNHDA and CDR2 SQIVND (reference sequence). This chain's CDR3 is CASSRDRVSGNTIYF. CDR3 sequence (DNA): TGTGCCAGTAGCCGGGACAGGGTCTCTGGAAACACCATATATTTT.

The chain couples TRBV5-4 to TRBJ2-5; perhaps TRBD2 as D (5 bases). From germline, CDR1 is SGHNT and CDR2 YYREEE (reference sequence). The CDR3 covers 15 residues. V was pared by 2 bases and J by 1 base, with 12 bases between. The CDR3 DNA follows: TGTGCCAGCAGCTTACCTTTAGGAGGCCAAGAGACCCAGTACTTC. As protein: CASSLPLGGQETQYF.

The chain joins TRBV7-2 to TRBJ1-2, with D perhaps matching TRBD1 (5 bases). V lost 1 base and J lost 8, with 17 bases in between. CDR3 length equals 15 residues. Germline CDR1 is SGHTA and CDR2 is FQGNSA. The CDR3 spells CASSLESTGARGYTF. The CDR3 DNA sequence: TGTGCCAGCAGCTTAGAAAGTACAGGCGCAAGGGGCTACACCTTC.

The chain employs TRBV5-8 and TRBJ1-4; the D is unclear. Germline CDR1 reads SGHTS; CDR2 reads YDEGEE. The length of the CDR3 is 14 residues. Trimming took off 1 base at V and 7 bases at J, with 11 bases between the two ends. In nucleotides, the CDR3 is TGTGCCAGCAGCTTGAGAGGGCCCGGTGAAAAACTGTTTTTT. Translating gives CASSLRGPGEKLFF.

The V gene is TRBV5-4, the J gene TRBJ1-6; 7 bases map to TRBD1. J was trimmed by 7 bases and V by 7 bases; bases with no gene match: 11. The CDR3 is 15 amino acids. Germline loops: CDR1 SGHNT, CDR2 YYREEE (reference sequence). The CDR3 coding sequence is TGTGCCAGCGGCAACCAACAGGGGATGAATTCACCCCTCCACTTT. It specifies CASGNQQGMNSPLHF.

The chain employs TRBV19 and TRBJ2-4; no clear D gene. The CDR3 totals 13 residues. Germline CDR1 is LNHDA and CDR2 is SQIVND (reference sequence). Trimming took 7 bases from V and 2 from J, leaving 9 bases between them. The CDR3 coding sequence is TGTGCCAGTAAGGCAGGCCCCAAAAACATTCAGTACTTC. This sequence encodes CASKAGPKNIQYF.

The V and J genes are TRBV11-2 and TRBJ2-7, with 7 positions matching TRBD1. The germline gives CDR1 SGHAT, CDR2 FQNNGV. The trim removed 0 bases at V and 4 bases at J, leaving 6 bases unmatched. The CDR3 covers 15 residues. CDR3 sequence (DNA): TGTGCCAGCAGCTTAGATCGTGGGACAGTTTACGAGCAGTACGTC. Amino acid sequence: CASSLDRGTVYEQYV.

The chain is built from TRBV7-2 and TRBJ1-5; D might be TRBD1 (6 bases). Trimming pared 0 bases from V and 1 base from J, leaving 7 bases between. Germline CDR1 reads SGHTA; CDR2 reads FQGNSA. There are 15 residues in the CDR3. This chain's CDR3 is CASSLAGQSNQPQHF. DNA for the CDR3: TGTGCCAGCAGCTTAGCGGGACAAAGCAATCAGCCCCAGCATTTT.

In DNA form, the CDR3 reads TGTGCCAGCAGCTTAACTAGCGGGAGTAATGAGCAGTTCTTC. Protein: CASSLTSGSNEQFF. The chain joins TRBV7-2 to TRBJ2-1; the match to TRBD2 covers 11 bases. V lost 2 bases and J lost 7; bases outside the gene matches: 1. The CDR3 consists of 14 residues. Per germline, CDR1 SGHTA and CDR2 FQGNSA.

This clone was seen a handful of times. The chain joins TRBV30 to TRBJ1-1; D perhaps matches TRBD1 (6 bases). V lost 1 base, J lost 5 bases, and 17 bases lay in between. This CDR3 region has 15 residues. CDR1 and CDR2 (germline): GTSNPN, SVGIG (reference sequence). The CDR3, as DNA: TGTGCCTGGAGTGAGACAGGAAGGCCGTCGACTGAAGCTTTCTTT. It encodes CAWSETGRPSTEAFF. The full variable domain, in which reference TRBV30 and TRBJ1-1 provide the parts outside the CDR3, is SQTIHQWPATLVQPVGSPLSLECTVEGTSNPNLYWYRQAAGRGLQLLFYSVGIGQISSEVPQNLSASRPQDRQFILSSKKLLLSDSGFYLCAWSETGRPSTEAFFGQGTRLTVV.

The chain employs TRBV6-1 and TRBJ1-5; TRBD1 might be the D (6 bases). The germline gives CDR1 MNHNS, CDR2 SASEGT. V lost 4 bases and J 4 bases, leaving 11 bases between the germline ends. This CDR3 has 14 residues. The CDR3 loop reads CASSVNRANQPQHF. The CDR3 DNA is TGTGCCAGCAGTGTGAACAGGGCTAATCAGCCCCAGCATTTT.

The CDR3 sequence: CASSLSGQGAVNEKLFF. For the CDR3, the DNA is TGTGCCAGCAGCTTATCGGGTCAGGGGGCTGTTAATGAAAAACTGTTTTTT. The rearrangement joins TRBV7-2 to TRBJ1-4; 8 bases align to TRBD1. V shed 2 bases, J shed 4 bases, and the junction held 9 bases outside the gene matches. The germline V gene encodes CDR1 SGHTA and CDR2 FQGNSA. The CDR3 contains 17 residues.

This rearrangement joins TRBV6-5 to TRBJ1-1, with TRBD1 as a possible D gene (6 bases). Germline values: CDR1 MNHEY, CDR2 SVGAGI. V was clipped by 2 bases and J by 5 bases, with 12 bases between them. This CDR3 is 14 amino acids long. Here the CDR3 DNA reads TGTGCCAGCAGTTACGGGCAGGGGACGACTGAAGCTTTCTTT. Amino acids: CASSYGQGTTEAFF.

The chain uses TRBV27 and TRBJ2-1; 12 nucleotides agree with TRBD2. In germline, CDR1 is MNHEY, CDR2 SMNVEV (reference sequence). This CDR3 region has 18 residues. V dropped 5 bases and J dropped 2; count of bases not matched to a gene: 10. The CDR3 bases are TGTGCCAGCAGTACGACCCCCCGGACTAGCGGGACCTACAATGAGCAGTTCTTC. This codes for CASSTTPRTSGTYNEQFF.

The count of this clone is one. The chain couples TRBV30 to TRBJ1-2; maybe TRBD1 (6 bases). The V and J ends lost 2 bases and 3 bases respectively, with 10 bases between them. Germline values: CDR1 GTSNPN, CDR2 SVGIG (reference sequence). The CDR3 is 13 residues long. In DNA form, the CDR3 reads TGTGCCTGGAGTACAGGGCAGTACTATGGCTACACCTTC. Residues: CAWSTGQYYGYTF.

This clone was seen a few times. The genes are TRBV19 and TRBJ2-1, with 9 bases identical to TRBD2. Germline values: CDR1 LNHDA, CDR2 SQIVND (reference sequence). This CDR3 is 15 amino acids long. Trimming cost V 1 base and J 6 bases; bases outside gene matches: 4. CDR3 sequence (DNA): TGTGCCAGTAGTATAGGCGGGAGGGCCATCAATGAGCAGTTCTTC. Translating it yields CASSIGGRAINEQFF.